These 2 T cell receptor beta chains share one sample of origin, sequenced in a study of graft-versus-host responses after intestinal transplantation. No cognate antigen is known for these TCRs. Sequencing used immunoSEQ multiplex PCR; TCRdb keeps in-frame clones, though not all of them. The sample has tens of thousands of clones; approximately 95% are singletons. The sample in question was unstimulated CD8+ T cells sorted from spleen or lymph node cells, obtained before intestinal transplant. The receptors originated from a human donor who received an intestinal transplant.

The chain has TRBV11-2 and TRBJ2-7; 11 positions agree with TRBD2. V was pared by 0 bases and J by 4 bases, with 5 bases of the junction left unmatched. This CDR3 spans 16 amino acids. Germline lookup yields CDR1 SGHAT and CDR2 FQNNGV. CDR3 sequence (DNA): TGTGCCAGCAGCTTAGATTCCACTAGCGGGAGATACGAGCAGTACTTC. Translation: CASSLDSTSGRYEQYF. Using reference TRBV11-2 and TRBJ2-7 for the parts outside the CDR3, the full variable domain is EAGVAQSPRYKIIEKRQSVAFWCNPISGHATLYWYQQILGQGPKLLIQFQNNGVVDDSQLPKDRFSAERLKGVDSTLKIQPAKLEDSAVYLCASSLDSTSGRYEQYFGPGTRLTVT.

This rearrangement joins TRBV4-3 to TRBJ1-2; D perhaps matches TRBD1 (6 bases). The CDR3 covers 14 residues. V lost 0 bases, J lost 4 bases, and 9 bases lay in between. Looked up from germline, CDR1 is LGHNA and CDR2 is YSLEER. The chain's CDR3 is CASSQDRGAYGYTF. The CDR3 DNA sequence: TGCGCCAGCAGCCAAGACAGGGGTGCCTATGGCTACACCTTC.